This T cell receptor (beta chain) is from a study of vaccination and CD4 T cells after COVID-19. Study context: Convalescent individuals numbered four females and six males, two being Hispanic.

As to treatment: approximately nine-day PBMC culture with coronavirus spike peptide pools or control peptides (ViraFEST assay). This clonotype was counted between two and nine times. Its antigen is unknown. Sequencing of DNA taken from cultured CD4+ T cells relied on the Oncomine TCR Beta short-read assay. TCRdb itself ran the PCR reads through MiXCR, one entry per CDR3 protein. Among about 15,000 distinct CDR3 sequences listed, 52% were seen once. CDR1 and CDR2 from the germline V gene are MDHEN and SYDVKM. The germline V and J ends were trimmed by 6 bases and 9 bases, with 14 bases remaining between them. The CDR3 extends over 12 amino acids.

Sequences were obtained from CD4+ T cells from blood, cultured in vitro. The sequence was obtained from a human donor who had recovered from COVID-19. The rearrangement uses TRBV28 and TRBJ2-5; possible D gene TRBD1, 5 bases. The CDR3 DNA follows: TGTGCCAGCAGACAAGAACCCAGGGCCCAGTACTTC. Protein product: CASRQEPRAQYF.